This passage covers 22 T cell receptor beta chains from one sample sequenced in a study of CD8 T cells in Susac syndrome. When the RNA was reverse transcribed, random hexamers were used with an input of about 0.5 to 1 ug. Via MiXCR, TCRdb re-called the immunoSEQ multiplex PCR reads, giving one row per CDR3 protein. The sample lists around 200,000 distinct CDR3 sequences, roughly 94% occurring once. The sequenced sample consisted of CD8+ T cells from PBMCs. The receptors derive from a human donor with Susac syndrome.

This clonotype appeared once. The chain has TRBV4-1 and TRBJ2-7, with 8 bases matching TRBD2. Trimming took 0 bases from V and 0 from J; bases not matched to a gene: 4. CDR3 size: 16 residues. CDR1 is MGHRA and CDR2 is YSYEKL in the germline V gene. CDR3 loop: CASSQETTSGSYEQYF. CDR3 sequence (DNA): TGCGCCAGCAGCCAAGAGACTACTAGCGGCTCCTACGAGCAGTACTTC.

The J gene is TRBJ1-5, the V gene TRBV29-1; D unresolved. CDR3 length: 14 residues. V was trimmed by 2 bases and J by 0 bases, leaving 8 bases between them. Germline CDR1 and CDR2: SQVTM and ANQGSEA. CDR3 amino acids: CSVEIPDSNQPQHF. Written as DNA, the CDR3 is TGCAGCGTTGAAATCCCGGATAGCAATCAGCCCCAGCATTTT.

In DNA, the CDR3 is TGTGCCAGCAGTGTTCTTTCCAGGGACGAGCAGTACTTC. Its translation is CASSVLSRDEQYF. This chain connects TRBV28 to TRBJ2-7; tentative D call: TRBD1 (5 bases). Germline CDR1 reads MDHEN; CDR2 reads SYDVKM. CDR3 length equals 13 residues. The V gene lost 5 bases and the J gene lost 5 bases, with 13 bases spanning the gap. Full variable domain (remainder filled in from reference TRBV28 and TRBJ2-7): DVKVTQSSRYLVKRTGEKVFLECVQDMDHENMFWYRQDPGLGLRLIYFSYDVKMKEKGDIPEGYSVSREKKERFSLILESASTNQTSMYLCASSVLSRDEQYFGPGTRLTVT.

V is TRBV7-8 and J is TRBJ1-1; 8 bases align to TRBD1. Germline assignment: CDR1 SGHVS and CDR2 FQNEAQ. V was pared by 5 bases and J by 5 bases, with 7 bases of the junction left unmatched. CDR3 length: 14 residues. CDR3 sequence (DNA): TGTGCCAGCAGCGCCCGGACAGGGAGGACTGAAGCTTTCTTT. Amino acid sequence: CASSARTGRTEAFF.

The V and J genes are TRBV9 and TRBJ2-7, with 10 bases matching TRBD2. Losses at the gene ends were 3 bases for V and 4 bases for J; bases not matched to a gene: 4. The CDR3 length is 14 residues. Germline assignment: CDR1 SGDLS and CDR2 YYNGEE. DNA for the CDR3: TGTGCCAGCAGCGCTAGCGGGAGTGAGTACGAGCAGTACTTC. Encoded protein: CASSASGSEYEQYF.

The chain couples TRBV18 to TRBJ1-2; the D gene is possibly TRBD1 (5 bases). The CDR3 consists of 13 residues. The ends were cut back, 8 bases at V and 3 bases at J, with 13 bases in the middle. In germline, CDR1 is KGHSH, CDR2 LQKENI. The CDR3 DNA reads as TGTGCCAGCGGGCTGCAGGGTGACTATGGCTACACCTTC. This gives the protein CASGLQGDYGYTF. The full variable domain, in which reference TRBV18 and TRBJ1-2 provide the parts outside the CDR3, is NAGVMQNPRHLVRRRGQEARLRCSPMKGHSHVYWYRQLPEEGLKFMVYLQKENIIDESGMPKERFSAEFPKEGPSILRIQQVVRGDSAAYFCASGLQGDYGYTFGSGTRLTVV.

The chain joins TRBV2 to TRBJ2-1, with D perhaps given as TRBD1 or TRBD2 (6 bases each). The CDR3 consists of 14 residues. Between the trimmed V and J ends, which lost 4 bases and 6 bases, there was a span of 13 bases. CDR1 SNHLY and CDR2 FYNNEI come from the germline V gene. The CDR3 loop reads CASSATRGANEQFF. In DNA, the CDR3 is TGTGCCAGCAGTGCAACAAGGGGGGCCAATGAGCAGTTCTTC.

This chain joins TRBV12-3 or TRBV12-4 and TRBJ1-1; possibly TRBD1 for D (5 bases). The CDR3 has 11 residues. The V end was cut by 6 bases, the J end by 8 bases, with 10 bases between. CDR3 in amino acids: CASRQGVEAFF. CDR3 DNA sequence: TGTGCCAGCAGGCAGGGTGTAGAAGCTTTCTTT.

The chain links TRBV9 to TRBJ2-1; 8 bases are shared with TRBD2. CDR3 size: 16 residues. Germline V CDR1 and CDR2: SGDLS, YYNGEE. V was clipped by 6 bases and J by 5 bases; unmatched bases: 13. The CDR3 sequence: CASTTTGTRVDNEQFF. Written as DNA, the CDR3 is TGTGCCAGCACCACGACCGGGACTAGGGTTGACAATGAGCAGTTCTTC.

CDR3 residues: CASSYGSDQETQYF. Written as DNA, the CDR3 is TGTGCCAGCAGTTACGGTAGCGACCAAGAGACCCAGTACTTC. V is TRBV6-2 or TRBV6-3 and J is TRBJ2-5; TRBD2 might be the D (5 bases). Germline assignment: CDR1 MNHEY and CDR2 SVGEGT. CDR3 length equals 14 residues. V was clipped by 2 bases and J by 0 bases, with 7 bases between them.

The chain couples TRBV9 to TRBJ2-1; 7 bases agree with TRBD2. The CDR3 extends over 15 amino acids. J gave up 4 bases and V 7 bases, and 11 bases lay outside the gene matches. Germline V gene sequence: CDR1 SGDLS, CDR2 YYNGEE. CDR3: CASAGGAGNYNEQFF. CDR3 DNA: TGTGCCAGCGCCGGGGGAGCGGGGAATTACAATGAGCAGTTCTTC.

This chain connects TRBV13 to TRBJ2-5; D gene ambiguous. CDR1 and CDR2 (germline): PRHDT, FYEKMQ (reference sequence). The CDR3 consists of 14 residues. V was trimmed by 5 bases and J by 1 base, leaving 11 bases between them. CDR3 sequence: CASSDGRSQETQYF. CDR3 coding DNA: TGTGCCAGCAGCGACGGAAGGAGCCAAGAGACCCAGTACTTC.

The V call is TRBV20-1, the J call TRBJ1-5; D ambiguous. V was clipped by 1 base and J by 4 bases, with 8 bases between them. The CDR3 contains 13 residues. The V gene's germline CDR1 is DFQATT and CDR2 SNEGSKA (reference sequence). The CDR3 loop is CSARGNVNQPQHF. In DNA, the CDR3 is TGCAGTGCTAGAGGTAACGTGAATCAGCCCCAGCATTTT.

The V call is TRBV9, the J call TRBJ2-4; no definite D call. Germline assignment: CDR1 SGDLS and CDR2 YYNGEE. V was clipped by 0 bases and J by 0 bases, with 10 bases between them. This CDR3 has 16 amino acids. CDR3 in amino acids: CASSVETILAKNIQYF. CDR3 DNA: TGTGCCAGCAGCGTAGAAACGATCTTAGCCAAAAACATTCAGTACTTC. Looking up the rest from reference TRBV9 and TRBJ2-4 gives the full variable domain: DSGVTQTPKHLITATGQRVTLRCSPRSGDLSVYWYQQSLDQGLQFLIQYYNGEERAKGNILERFSAQQFPDLHSELNLSSLELGDSALYFCASSVETILAKNIQYFGAGTRLSVL.

The chain links TRBV5-6 to TRBJ2-7, with D hard to call. Germline V CDR1 and CDR2: SGHDT, YYEEEE. Deletions cut 1 base from V and 5 bases from J, with 7 bases between. This CDR3 has 12 amino acids. CDR3 DNA: TGTGCCAGCAGCTTGATACAGAACGAGCAGTACTTC. Its translation: CASSLIQNEQYF.

The chain is built from TRBV27 and TRBJ2-3; D is perhaps TRBD1 (6 bases). The V end was cut by 5 bases, the J end by 1 base, with 22 bases between. Germline V lookup: CDR1 MNHEY, CDR2 SMNVEV (reference sequence). The CDR3 is 18 amino acids. CDR3 sequence (DNA): TGTGCCAGCAGTCCAGGACTTAGGATTGAGGGGGGCACAGATACGCAGTATTTT. It yields the protein CASSPGLRIEGGTDTQYF.

This chain connects TRBV27 to TRBJ1-4; D gene uncertain. Germline V gene lookup returns CDR1 MNHEY and CDR2 SMNVEV (reference sequence). Trimming removed 6 bases at V and 5 bases at J, with 16 bases between. The CDR3 totals 15 residues. CDR3 residues: CASSPSGGINEKLFF. DNA of the CDR3: TGTGCCAGCAGCCCTAGCGGAGGGATCAATGAAAAACTGTTTTTT. Combining the CDR3 with reference TRBV27 and TRBJ1-4 gives the whole variable domain EAQVTQNPRYLITVTGKKLTVTCSQNMNHEYMSWYRQDPGLGLRQIYYSMNVEVTDKGDVPEGYKVSRKEKRNFPLILESPSPNQTSLYFCASSPSGGINEKLFFGSGTQLSVL.

The genes are TRBV29-1 and TRBJ1-1; D perhaps matches TRBD1 (5 bases). Germline V lookup: CDR1 SQVTM, CDR2 ANQGSEA. V was clipped by 5 bases and J by 1 base, with 8 bases between them. The length of the CDR3 is 12 residues. The DNA for the CDR3 is TGCAGCGTTACGAGGGGGAACACTGAAGCTTTCTTT. This encodes CSVTRGNTEAFF.

This clonotype was seen only a few times. This sequence joins TRBV30 and TRBJ2-5; the match to TRBD2 covers 7 bases. This CDR3 contains 14 residues. CDR1 is GTSNPN and CDR2 is SVGIG in the germline V gene (reference sequence). Trimming at V came to 4 bases and at J to 6 bases, leaving 11 bases not matched to a gene. The chain's CDR3 is CAWNPLAVGKTQYF. CDR3 DNA: TGTGCCTGGAATCCGCTAGCGGTGGGGAAGACCCAGTACTTC.

The genes are TRBV10-3 and TRBJ1-2, with TRBD1 identical over 7 bases. Germline V gene sequence: CDR1 ENHRY, CDR2 SYGVKD. Trimming at V came to 4 bases and at J to 0 bases, leaving 5 bases not matched to a gene. The CDR3 is 15 amino acids. The CDR3 DNA sequence: TGTGCCATCAGTGGCCGGGACAGAGCTAACTATGGCTACACCTTC. It encodes CAISGRDRANYGYTF.

This sequence joins TRBV6-5 and TRBJ1-1; unclear D gene. Germline V gene data show CDR1 as MNHEY and CDR2 as SVGAGI. This CDR3 spans 14 amino acids. Trimming left V 0 bases short and J 3 bases short, with 8 bases between. CDR3 sequence: CASSYSEGYTEAFF. CDR3 coding DNA: TGTGCCAGCAGTTACTCGGAGGGATACACTGAAGCTTTCTTT.

The chain uses TRBV18 and TRBJ1-5; D is uncertain. The CDR3 contains 15 residues. The V and J ends lost 5 bases and 0 bases respectively, with 11 bases between them. Germline V CDR1 and CDR2: KGHSH, LQKENI. CDR3 nucleotides: TGTGCCAGCTCAGAGATGGAGGGTAGCAATCAGCCCCAGCATTTT. Translating it yields CASSEMEGSNQPQHF. Combining the CDR3 with reference TRBV18 and TRBJ1-5 gives the whole variable domain NAGVMQNPRHLVRRRGQEARLRCSPMKGHSHVYWYRQLPEEGLKFMVYLQKENIIDESGMPKERFSAEFPKEGPSILRIQQVVRGDSAAYFCASSEMEGSNQPQHFGDGTRLSIL.